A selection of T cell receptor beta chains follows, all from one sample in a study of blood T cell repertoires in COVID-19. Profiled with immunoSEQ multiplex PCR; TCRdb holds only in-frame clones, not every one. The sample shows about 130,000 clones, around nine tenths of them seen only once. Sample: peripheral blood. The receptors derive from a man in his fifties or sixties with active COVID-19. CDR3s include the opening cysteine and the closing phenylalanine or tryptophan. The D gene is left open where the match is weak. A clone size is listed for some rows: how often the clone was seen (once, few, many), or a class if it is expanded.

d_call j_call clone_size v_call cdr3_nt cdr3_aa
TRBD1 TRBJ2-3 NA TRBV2 TGTGCCAGCAGTGTCTCTCAGGGGACAGGGCCAGATACGCAGTATTTT CASSVSQGTGPDTQYF
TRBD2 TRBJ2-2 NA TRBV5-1 TGCGCCAGCAGCTCGAGCGGGAGGGCCTTGAGCACCGGGGAGCTGTTTTTT CASSSSGRALSTGELFF
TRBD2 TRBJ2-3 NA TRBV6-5 TGTGCCAGCAGACGCCCGGGACTAGGCGAGTATACGCAGTATTTT CASRRPGLGEYTQYF
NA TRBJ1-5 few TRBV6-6 TGTGCCAGCAGTTCTGCGGGGAGGAATCAGCCCCAGCATTTT CASSSAGRNQPQHF
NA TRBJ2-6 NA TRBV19 TGTGCCAGTAGTATTTCGGTAACTGGGGCCAACGTCCTGACTTTC CASSISVTGANVLTF
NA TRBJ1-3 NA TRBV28 TGTGCCAGCAGTCCCGGGGGGGGGCGGTCTGGAAACACCATATATTTT CASSPGGGRSGNTIYF
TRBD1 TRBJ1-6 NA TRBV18 TGTGCCAGCTCACCAACGGGACAGAATAATTCACCCCTCCACTTT CASSPTGQNNSPLHF
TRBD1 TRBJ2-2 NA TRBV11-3 TGTGCCAGCAGCCCCGGGACAGGGGGCTACACCGGGGAGCTGTTTTTT CASSPGTGGYTGELFF
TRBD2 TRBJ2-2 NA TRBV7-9 TGTGCCAGCAGCTCCCCTAGCGGGTACACCGGGGAGCTGTTTTTT CASSSPSGYTGELFF
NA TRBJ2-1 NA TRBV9 TGTGCCAGCAGCGTAAAACCGGTGTACAGAAACAATGAGCAGTTCTTC CASSVKPVYRNNEQFF
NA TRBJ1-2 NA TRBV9 TGTGCCAGCAGCGTAGGGCCCGGCAGGACATTCTATGGCTACACCTTC CASSVGPGRTFYGYTF
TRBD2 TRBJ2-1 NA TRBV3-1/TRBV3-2 TGTGCCAGCAGCCATCTCCGGACTAGCGGGAGATACAATGAGCAGTTCTTC CASSHLRTSGRYNEQFF
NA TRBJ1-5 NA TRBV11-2 TGTGCCAGCAGCTTAGACAGGGTCCGGCAGCCCCAGCATTTT CASSLDRVRQPQHF
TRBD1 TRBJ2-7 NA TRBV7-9 TGTGCCAGCAGCTCACCGGGACAGAGCTACGAGCAGTACTTC CASSSPGQSYEQYF
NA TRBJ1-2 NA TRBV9 TGTGCCAGCAGCCGGGACTATGGCTACACCTTC CASSRDYGYTF
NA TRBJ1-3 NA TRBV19 TGTGCCAGTAGTTCGACAGGCTTCTCTGGAAACACCATATATTTT CASSSTGFSGNTIYF
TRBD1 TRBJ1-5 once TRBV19 TGTGCCAGTAGTATATGGGACAGGGTCGGGCAGCCCCAGCATTTT CASSIWDRVGQPQHF
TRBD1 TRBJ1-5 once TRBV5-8 TGTGCCAGCAGCAAGGGACAGTATCAAGGGAGCAATCAGCCCCAGCATTTT CASSKGQYQGSNQPQHF
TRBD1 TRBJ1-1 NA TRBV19 TGTGCCAGTGCAGGTCGACAGGGGAACACTGAAGCTTTCTTT CASAGRQGNTEAFF
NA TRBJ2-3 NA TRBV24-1 TGTGCCACCAGTGATTTGCAGCGGACCGGCACAGATACGCAGTATTTT CATSDLQRTGTDTQYF
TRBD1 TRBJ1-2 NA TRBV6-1 TGTGCCAGCAGTGGCTCCGGGACAGGGTACAACTATGGCTACACCTTC CASSGSGTGYNYGYTF
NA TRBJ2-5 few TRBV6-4 TGTGCCAGCAGTGAAGGGGAAGAGACCCAGTACTTC CASSEGEETQYF
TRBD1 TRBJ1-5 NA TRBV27 TGTGCCAGCAGTTTAGGGACAGGGGGTAATCAGCCCCAGCATTTT CASSLGTGGNQPQHF
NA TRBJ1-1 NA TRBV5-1 TGCGCCAGCAGCTTTCAGGGGCGGACTGAAGCTTTCTTT CASSFQGRTEAFF
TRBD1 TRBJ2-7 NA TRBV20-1 TGCAGTGCTAGTATTATGGACAGGTACGAGCAGTACTTC CSASIMDRYEQYF
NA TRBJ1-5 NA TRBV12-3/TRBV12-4 TGTGCCAGCAGTTTAAAGGGAGGGCAGCCCCAGCATTTT CASSLKGGQPQHF
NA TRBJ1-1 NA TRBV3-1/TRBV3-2 TGTGCCGCCAAGAGAGGGCCTGAAGCTTTCTTT CAAKRGPEAFF
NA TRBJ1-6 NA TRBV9 TGTGCCAGCAGCGTAGGGGCAGGGCGTGGCTCCTATAATTCACCCCTCCACTTT CASSVGAGRGSYNSPLHF
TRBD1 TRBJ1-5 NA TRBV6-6 TGTGCCAGCAGTCAAAAACCCCCGACAGGGACTAGCAATCAGCCCCAGCATTTT CASSQKPPTGTSNQPQHF
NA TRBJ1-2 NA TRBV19 TGTGCCAGTAAAACTGTCTATGGCTACACCTTC CASKTVYGYTF
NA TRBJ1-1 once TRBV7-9 TGTGCCAGCAGCTCAATGGGGGGATCCTCCACTGAAGCTTTCTTT CASSSMGGSSTEAFF
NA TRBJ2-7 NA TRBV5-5 TGTGCCAGCAGCTGGCGGGACAGCTCCTACGAGCAGTACTTC CASSWRDSSYEQYF
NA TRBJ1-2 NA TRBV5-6 TGTGCCAGCAGCTTGGGGGGCCTCTATGGCTACACCTTC CASSLGGLYGYTF
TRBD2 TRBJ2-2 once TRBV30 TGTGCCTGGAGTATAGGACTAGCGGGAGGCGGGGAGCTGTTTTTT CAWSIGLAGGGELFF
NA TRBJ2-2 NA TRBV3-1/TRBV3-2 TGTGCCAGCAGCCAAGATCCGGGTAGCGGATACACCGGGGAGCTGTTTTTT CASSQDPGSGYTGELFF
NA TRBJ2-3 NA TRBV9 TGTGCCAGCAGTCCTATCGTAGGGGGGGCCCGGACAGATACGCAGTATTTT CASSPIVGGARTDTQYF
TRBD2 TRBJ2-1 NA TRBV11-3 TGTGCCAGCAGCTCCCTACTAGCGGGAGGGCCAAAGAACTCCTACAATGAGCAGTTCTTC CASSSLLAGGPKNSYNEQFF
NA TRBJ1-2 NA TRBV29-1 TGCAGCGTTGAAATCCCTGCCGGTGATGGCTACACCTTC CSVEIPAGDGYTF
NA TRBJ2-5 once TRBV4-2 TGTGCCAGCAGCCAAGAGGAAACGGGACAAGAGACCCAGTACTTC CASSQEETGQETQYF
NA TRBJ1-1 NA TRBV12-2 TGTGCAAGTCGCTCGACGGCCAAACAGGGCGACACTGAAGCTTTCTTT CASRSTAKQGDTEAFF
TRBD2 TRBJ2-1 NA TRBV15 TGTGCCACCAGCAGAGCGAGCACTAGCGGGAACAATGAGCAGTTCTTC CATSRASTSGNNEQFF
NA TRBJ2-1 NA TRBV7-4 TGTGCCAGCAGCGCACGGGACAATGAGCAGTTCTTC CASSARDNEQFF
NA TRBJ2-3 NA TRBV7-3 TGTGCCAGCAGCCCCCGGCGGGGAATCACAGATACGCAGTATTTT CASSPRRGITDTQYF
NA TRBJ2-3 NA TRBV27 TGTGCCAGCAGGGGGGCGGCAGGCACAGATACGCAGTATTTT CASRGAAGTDTQYF
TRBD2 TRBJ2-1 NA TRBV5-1 TGCGCCAGCAGCTTGGTGGCGGGGGAGACATACAATGAGCAGTTCTTC CASSLVAGETYNEQFF
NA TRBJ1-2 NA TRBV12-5 TGTGCTAGTGGTCGGCCCCCAGGAAACTATGGCTACACCTTC CASGRPPGNYGYTF
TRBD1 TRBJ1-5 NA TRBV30 TGTGCCTGGAGTCCTACAGGGACAGGGACTCAGCCCCAGCATTTT CAWSPTGTGTQPQHF
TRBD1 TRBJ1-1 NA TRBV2 TGTGCCAGCAGTGACGGCACAGGGGGATTTGAAGCTTTCTTT CASSDGTGGFEAFF
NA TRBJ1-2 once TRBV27 TGTGCCAGTTCGGACAGTTACAACTATGGCTACACCTTC CASSDSYNYGYTF
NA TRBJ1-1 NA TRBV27 TGTGCCAGCAGTTTATTCCCGCAGGCATTAAGGACTGAAGCTTTCTTT CASSLFPQALRTEAFF
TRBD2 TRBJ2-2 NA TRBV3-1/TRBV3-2 TGTGCCAGCAGCCAAGCGGGGGGGGCCGGGGAGCTGTTTTTT CASSQAGGAGELFF
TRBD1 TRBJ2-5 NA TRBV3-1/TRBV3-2 TGTGCCAGCAGCCAGAGCACAGGGGGAGCCTACTCCCAAGAGACCCAGTACTTC CASSQSTGGAYSQETQYF